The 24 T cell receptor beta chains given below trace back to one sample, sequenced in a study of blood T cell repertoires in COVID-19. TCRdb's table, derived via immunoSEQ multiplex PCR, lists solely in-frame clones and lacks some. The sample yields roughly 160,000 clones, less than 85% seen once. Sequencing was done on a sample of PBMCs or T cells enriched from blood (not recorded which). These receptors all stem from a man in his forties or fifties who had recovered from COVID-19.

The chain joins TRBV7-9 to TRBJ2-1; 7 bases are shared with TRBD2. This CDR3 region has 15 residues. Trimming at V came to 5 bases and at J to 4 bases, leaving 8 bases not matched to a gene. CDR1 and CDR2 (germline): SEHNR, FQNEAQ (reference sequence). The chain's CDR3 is CASSPGEGGYNEQFF. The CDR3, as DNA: TGTGCCAGCAGCCCTGGGGAGGGAGGATACAATGAGCAGTTCTTC.

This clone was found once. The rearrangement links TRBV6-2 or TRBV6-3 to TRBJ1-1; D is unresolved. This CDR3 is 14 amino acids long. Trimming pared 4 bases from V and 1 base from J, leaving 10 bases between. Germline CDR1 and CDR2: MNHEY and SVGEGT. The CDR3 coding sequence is TGTGCCAGCAGTTTGATAGCGGGGAACACTGAAGCTTTCTTT. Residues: CASSLIAGNTEAFF.

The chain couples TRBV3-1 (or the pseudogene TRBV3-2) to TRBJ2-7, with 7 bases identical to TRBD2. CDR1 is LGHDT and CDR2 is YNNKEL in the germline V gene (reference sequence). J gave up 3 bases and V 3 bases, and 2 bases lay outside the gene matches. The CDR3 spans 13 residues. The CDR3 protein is CASSQGGGYEQYF. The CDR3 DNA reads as TGTGCCAGCAGCCAGGGCGGGGGCTACGAGCAGTACTTC.

The CDR3 DNA reads TGTGCCACAGCCCGGGACATCAATCAGCCCCAGCATTTT. Its translation is CATARDINQPQHF. The chain uses TRBV15 and TRBJ1-5; D might be TRBD1 (6 bases). CDR1 and CDR2 from the germline V gene are LNHNV and YYDKDF (reference sequence). The CDR3 is made up of 13 amino acids. V dropped 9 bases and J dropped 3 bases, with 12 bases sitting between them.

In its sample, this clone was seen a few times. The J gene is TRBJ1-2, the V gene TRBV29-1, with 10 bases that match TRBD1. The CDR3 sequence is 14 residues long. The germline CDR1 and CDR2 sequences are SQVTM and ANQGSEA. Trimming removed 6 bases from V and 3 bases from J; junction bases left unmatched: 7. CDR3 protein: CSVALTGGDYGYTF. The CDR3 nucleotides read TGCAGCGTCGCATTGACAGGGGGCGACTATGGCTACACCTTC. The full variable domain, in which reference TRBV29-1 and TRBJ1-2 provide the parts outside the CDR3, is SAVISQKPSRDICQRGTSLTIQCQVDSQVTMMFWYRQQPGQSLTLIATANQGSEATYESGFVIDKFPISRPNLTFSTLTVSNMSPEDSSIYLCSVALTGGDYGYTFGSGTRLTVV.

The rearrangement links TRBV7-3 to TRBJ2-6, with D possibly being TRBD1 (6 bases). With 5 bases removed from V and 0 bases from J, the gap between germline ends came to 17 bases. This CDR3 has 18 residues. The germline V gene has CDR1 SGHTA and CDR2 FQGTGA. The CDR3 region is CASSPRQEAFSGANVLTF. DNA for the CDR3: TGTGCCAGCAGCCCTAGACAGGAAGCATTCTCTGGGGCCAACGTCCTGACTTTC.

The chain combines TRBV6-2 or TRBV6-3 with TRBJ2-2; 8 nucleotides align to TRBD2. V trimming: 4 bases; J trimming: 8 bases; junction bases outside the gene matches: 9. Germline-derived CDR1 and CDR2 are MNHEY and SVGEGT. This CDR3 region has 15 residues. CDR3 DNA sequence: TGTGCCAGCAGTTCCGGGGGACTAGTTGTTGGGGAGCTGTTTTTT. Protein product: CASSSGGLVVGELFF.

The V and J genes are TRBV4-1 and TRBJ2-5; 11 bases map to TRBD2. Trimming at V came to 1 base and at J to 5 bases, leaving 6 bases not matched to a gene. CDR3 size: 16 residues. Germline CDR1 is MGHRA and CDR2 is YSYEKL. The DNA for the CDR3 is TGCGCCAGCAGCCAAGGGCATAGCGGGGGGGTCGAGACCCAGTACTTC. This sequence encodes CASSQGHSGGVETQYF.

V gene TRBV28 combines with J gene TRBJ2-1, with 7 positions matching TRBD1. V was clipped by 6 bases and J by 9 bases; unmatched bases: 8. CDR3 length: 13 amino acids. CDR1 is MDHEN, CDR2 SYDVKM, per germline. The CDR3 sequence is CASRQAGGSEQFF. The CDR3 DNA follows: TGTGCCAGCAGGCAGGCAGGGGGAAGTGAGCAGTTCTTC.

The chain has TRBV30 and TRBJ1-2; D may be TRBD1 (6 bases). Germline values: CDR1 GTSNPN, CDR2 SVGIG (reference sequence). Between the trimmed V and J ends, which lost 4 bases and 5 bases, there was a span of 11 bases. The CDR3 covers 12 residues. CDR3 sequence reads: CAWNTGLYGYTF. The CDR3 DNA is TGTGCCTGGAACACAGGGCTTTATGGCTACACCTTC.

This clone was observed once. The CDR3: CASRSQPGQSQETQYF. For the CDR3, the DNA is TGTGCCAGTAGGAGCCAACCGGGACAGAGTCAAGAGACCCAGTACTTC. The chain couples TRBV19 to TRBJ2-5, with 7 positions matching TRBD1. Looked up from germline, CDR1 is LNHDA and CDR2 is SQIVND (reference sequence). V lost 6 bases and J lost 2; bases outside the gene matches: 12. CDR3 length: 16 residues.

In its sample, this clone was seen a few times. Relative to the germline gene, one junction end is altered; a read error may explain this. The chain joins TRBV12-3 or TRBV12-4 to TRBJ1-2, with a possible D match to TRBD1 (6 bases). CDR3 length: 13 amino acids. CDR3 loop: CASSLFRGYVYTF. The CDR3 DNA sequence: TGTGCCAGCAGTTTATTCAGGGGTTATGTCTACACCTTC.

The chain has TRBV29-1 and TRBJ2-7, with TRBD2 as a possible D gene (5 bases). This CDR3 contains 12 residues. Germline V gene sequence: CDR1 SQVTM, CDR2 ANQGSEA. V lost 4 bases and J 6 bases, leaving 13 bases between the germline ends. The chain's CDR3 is CSVARESGEQYF. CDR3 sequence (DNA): TGCAGCGTTGCCCGGGAATCGGGCGAGCAGTACTTC.

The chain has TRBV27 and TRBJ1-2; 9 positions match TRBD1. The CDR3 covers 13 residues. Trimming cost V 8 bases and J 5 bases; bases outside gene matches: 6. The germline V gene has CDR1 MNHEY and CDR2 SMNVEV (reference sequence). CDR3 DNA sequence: TGTGCCAGCTGCAGGGGACAGGGTTATGGCTACACCTTC. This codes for CASCRGQGYGYTF.

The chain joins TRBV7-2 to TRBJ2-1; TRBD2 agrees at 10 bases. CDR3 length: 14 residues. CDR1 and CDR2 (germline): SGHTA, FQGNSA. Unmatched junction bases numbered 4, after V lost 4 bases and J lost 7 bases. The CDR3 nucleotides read TGTGCCAGCAGCTATAGCGGGGGGAGGAATGAGCAGTTCTTC. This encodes CASSYSGGRNEQFF.

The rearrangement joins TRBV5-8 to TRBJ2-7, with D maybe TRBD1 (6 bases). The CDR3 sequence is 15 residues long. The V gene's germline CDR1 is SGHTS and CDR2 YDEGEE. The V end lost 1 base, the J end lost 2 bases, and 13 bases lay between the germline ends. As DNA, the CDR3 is TGTGCCAGCAGCTTGAACAGGGACCTTGCCTACGAGCAGTACTTC. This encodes CASSLNRDLAYEQYF.

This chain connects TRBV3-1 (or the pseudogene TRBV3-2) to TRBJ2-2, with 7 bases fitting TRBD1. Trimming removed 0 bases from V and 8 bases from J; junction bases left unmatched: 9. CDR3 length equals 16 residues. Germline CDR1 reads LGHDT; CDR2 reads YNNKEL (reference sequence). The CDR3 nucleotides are TGTGCCAGCAGCCAAGAGTGGACAGGCCCATCGGGGGAGCTGTTTTTT. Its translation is CASSQEWTGPSGELFF.

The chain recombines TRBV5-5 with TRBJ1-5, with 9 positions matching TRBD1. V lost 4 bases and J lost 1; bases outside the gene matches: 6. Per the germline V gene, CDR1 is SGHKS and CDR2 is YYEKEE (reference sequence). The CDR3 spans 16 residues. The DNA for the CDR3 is TGTGCCAGCAGCAGGACCGGGACAGGGAGCAATCAGCCCCAGCATTTT. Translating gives CASSRTGTGSNQPQHF. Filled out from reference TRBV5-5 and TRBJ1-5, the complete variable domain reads DAGVTQSPTHLIKTRGQQVTLRCSPISGHKSVSWYQQVLGQGPQFIFQYYEKEERGRGNFPDRFSARQFPNYSSELNVNALLLGDSALYLCASSRTGTGSNQPQHFGDGTRLSIL.

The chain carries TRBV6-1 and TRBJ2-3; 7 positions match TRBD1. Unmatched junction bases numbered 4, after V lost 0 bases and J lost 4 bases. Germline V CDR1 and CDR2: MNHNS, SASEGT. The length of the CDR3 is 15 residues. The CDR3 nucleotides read TGTGCCAGCAGTGAAGCAGGCCAGGGGGCAGATACGCAGTATTTT. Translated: CASSEAGQGADTQYF.

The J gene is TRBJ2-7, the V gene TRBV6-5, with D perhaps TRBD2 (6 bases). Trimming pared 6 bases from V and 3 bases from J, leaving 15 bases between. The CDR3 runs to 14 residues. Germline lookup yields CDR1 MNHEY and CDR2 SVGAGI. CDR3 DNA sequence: TGTGCCAGCAGCGTAAGGGGACTCCTCTACGAGCAGTACTTC. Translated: CASSVRGLLYEQYF.

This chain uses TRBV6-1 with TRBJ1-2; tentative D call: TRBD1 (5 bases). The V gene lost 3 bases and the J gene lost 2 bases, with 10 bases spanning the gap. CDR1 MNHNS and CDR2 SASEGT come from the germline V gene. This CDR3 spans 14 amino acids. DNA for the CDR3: TGTGCCAGCAGTGATAGGCAGGGAAACTATGGCTACACCTTC. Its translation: CASSDRQGNYGYTF.

Written as DNA, the CDR3 is TGTGCCAGCAGGGAGACAGGGTCTAGCAATCAGCCCCAGCATTTT. Its protein is CASRETGSSNQPQHF. The chain links TRBV28 to TRBJ1-5; 7 bases align to TRBD1. Germline V lookup: CDR1 MDHEN, CDR2 SYDVKM. V dropped 6 bases and J dropped 0; count of bases not matched to a gene: 5. The CDR3 totals 15 residues.

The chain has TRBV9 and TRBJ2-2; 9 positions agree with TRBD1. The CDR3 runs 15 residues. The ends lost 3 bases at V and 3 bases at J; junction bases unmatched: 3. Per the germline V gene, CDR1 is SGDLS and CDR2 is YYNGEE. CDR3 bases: TGTGCCAGCAGCGACGGACAGGGGTACACCGGGGAGCTGTTTTTT. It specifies CASSDGQGYTGELFF.

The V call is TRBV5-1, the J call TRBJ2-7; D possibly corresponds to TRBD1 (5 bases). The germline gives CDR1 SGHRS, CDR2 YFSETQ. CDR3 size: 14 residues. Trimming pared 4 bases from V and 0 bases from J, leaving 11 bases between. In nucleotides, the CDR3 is TGCGCCAGCAGCCAACAGGCGGCCTCCTACGAGCAGTACTTC. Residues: CASSQQAASYEQYF.